There are a few counts of the clone carrying this T cell receptor (beta chain). Its antigen is currently unknown. Germline V lookup: CDR1 SQVTM, CDR2 ANQGSEA. CDR3 length: 14 amino acids. V shed 4 bases and J 5 bases; nucleotides not matched to a gene: 10. TCRdb re-called the 5' RACE reads through MiXCR, storing one row per CDR3 protein. The repertoire holds 62,000 or so distinct CDR3 sequences, with 7% to 9.5% as singletons. The record originates from a study of early T cells in non-severe SARS-CoV-2 infection. Whole-study context: Chains were not paired, and sequencing was done on bulk RNA from unsorted whole blood. Study-wide findings and caveats: Using VDJdb, the matching emphasized anti-spike CD8 responses while missing private and CD4 specificities.

This rearrangement joins TRBV29-1 to TRBJ2-7; TRBD2 matches at 8 bases. The sample was whole blood, taken at baseline. The receptor's source is an adult who was a healthcare worker with PCR-confirmed SARS-CoV-2 infection or an uninfected control (not recorded which). This CDR3 is CSVGYGPGGNEQYF. CDR3 coding DNA: TGCAGCGTTGGGTACGGGCCGGGGGGGAACGAGCAGTACTTC.